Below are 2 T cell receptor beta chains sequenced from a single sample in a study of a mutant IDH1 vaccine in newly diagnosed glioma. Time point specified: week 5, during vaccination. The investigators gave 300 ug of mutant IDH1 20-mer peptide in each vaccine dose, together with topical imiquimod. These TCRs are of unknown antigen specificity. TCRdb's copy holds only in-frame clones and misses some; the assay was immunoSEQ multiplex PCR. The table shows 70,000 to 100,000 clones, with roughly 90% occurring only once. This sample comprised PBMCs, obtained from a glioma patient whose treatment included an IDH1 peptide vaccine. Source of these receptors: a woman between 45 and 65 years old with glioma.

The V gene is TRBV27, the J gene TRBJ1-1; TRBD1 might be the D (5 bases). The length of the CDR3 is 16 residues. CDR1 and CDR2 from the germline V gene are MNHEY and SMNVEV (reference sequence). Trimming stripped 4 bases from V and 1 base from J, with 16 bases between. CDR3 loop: CASSSPTEGRNTEAFF. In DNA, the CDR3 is TGTGCCAGCAGTTCTCCGACAGAGGGTCGGAACACTGAAGCTTTCTTT.

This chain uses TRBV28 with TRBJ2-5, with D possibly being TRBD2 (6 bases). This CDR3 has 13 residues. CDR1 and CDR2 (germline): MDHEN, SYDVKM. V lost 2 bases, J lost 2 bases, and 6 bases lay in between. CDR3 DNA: TGTGCCAGCAGTTTAGGAGGGCAAGAGACCCAGTACTTC. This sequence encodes CASSLGGQETQYF.